The 28 T cell receptor beta chains reported below all come from one sample, sequenced in a study of T-cell memory formation after mild COVID-19. In TCRdb, the 5' RACE reads were re-called with MiXCR into one record per CDR3 protein. The sample consists of 85,000 to 130,000 distinct CDR3 sequences, over 15% of them appearing once. Sequencing used PBMCs or a T cell subset sorted from them (not recorded which). These receptors all stem from an adult woman who had mild COVID-19 (a few samples of this study predate the infection). Cell type and time point are not known.

This clonotype showed up just a few times. This chain connects TRBV4-3 to TRBJ1-4; 12 nucleotides agree with TRBD1. CDR3 length: 16 residues. J was trimmed by 8 bases and V by 0 bases; bases with no gene match: 4. Per germline, CDR1 LGHNA and CDR2 YSLEER. In DNA, the CDR3 is TGCGCCAGCAGCCAAGACCGTGGGACAGGGGGCGAAAAACTGTTTTTT. This sequence encodes CASSQDRGTGGEKLFF.

The rearrangement uses TRBV7-2 and TRBJ2-3; 10 bases are shared with TRBD2. The CDR3 spans 15 residues. V gave up 3 bases and J gave up 6 bases; unmatched junction bases: 6. CDR1 and CDR2 from the germline V gene are SGHTA and FQGNSA. The CDR3: CASSFSGGTRDTQYF. The CDR3 region has the DNA TGTGCCAGCAGCTTTAGCGGGGGGACCCGGGATACGCAGTATTTT.

The rearrangement joins TRBV11-3 to TRBJ2-7, with D uncertain. Germline assignment: CDR1 SGHNT and CDR2 YENEEA. The ends were cut back, 5 bases at V and 2 bases at J, with 22 bases in the middle. The length of the CDR3 is 17 residues. The CDR3 region is CASSTPLHGLPTYEQYF. CDR3 nucleotides: TGTGCCAGCAGCACACCCCTACATGGCCTCCCTACCTACGAGCAGTACTTC. Full variable domain (missing parts from reference TRBV11-3 and TRBJ2-7): EAGVVQSPRYKIIEKKQPVAFWCNPISGHNTLYWYLQNLGQGPELLIRYENEEAVDDSQLPKDRFSAERLKGVDSTLKIQPAELGDSAVYLCASSTPLHGLPTYEQYFGPGTRLTVT.

The chain joins TRBV4-3 to TRBJ2-5, with 8 positions matching TRBD2. The CDR3 loop spans 18 amino acids. Germline lookup yields CDR1 LGHNA and CDR2 YSLEER. V lost 0 bases and J lost 6; bases outside the gene matches: 15. The CDR3 sequence: CASSQDPWGSGSSKTQYF. The CDR3 DNA is TGCGCCAGCAGCCAAGATCCCTGGGGAAGCGGGAGTTCTAAGACCCAGTACTTC.

The chain is built from TRBV29-1 and TRBJ1-1; D ambiguous. The length of the CDR3 is 12 residues. The germline V and J ends were trimmed by 7 bases and 3 bases, with 12 bases remaining between them. Germline CDR1 is SQVTM and CDR2 is ANQGSEA. CDR3 protein: CSAIDQYTEAFF. CDR3 DNA sequence: TGCAGCGCCATCGACCAGTACACTGAAGCTTTCTTT. The full variable domain, completed using reference TRBV29-1 and TRBJ1-1, is SAVISQKPSRDICQRGTSLTIQCQVDSQVTMMFWYRQQPGQSLTLIATANQGSEATYESGFVIDKFPISRPNLTFSTLTVSNMSPEDSSIYLCSAIDQYTEAFFGQGTRLTVV.

There are a few counts of this clonotype. The chain uses TRBV7-8 and TRBJ2-3; 12 bases line up with TRBD2. The ends lost 5 bases at V and 0 bases at J; junction bases unmatched: 6. Germline-derived CDR1 and CDR2 are SGHVS and FQNEAQ. The CDR3 loop spans 17 amino acids. The CDR3 region has the DNA TGTGCCAGCAGCCCACTAGCGGGAGGTCTCAGCACAGATACGCAGTATTTT. This translates into CASSPLAGGLSTDTQYF.

The chain is built from TRBV12-3 or TRBV12-4 and TRBJ2-7, with D possibly called TRBD1 or TRBD2 (5 bases each). CDR3 length equals 13 residues. With 4 bases removed from V and 6 bases from J, the gap between germline ends came to 13 bases. The CDR3 nucleotides are TGTGCCAGCAGTTCAGGGAGCCCCTGCGAGCAGTACTTC. Its protein product is CASSSGSPCEQYF.

This clonotype was counted between two and nine times. The rearrangement links TRBV4-3 to TRBJ1-5; the match to TRBD1 covers 8 bases. This CDR3 is 15 amino acids long. The V gene end was trimmed by 0 bases and the J gene end by 7 bases; junction bases not matched to a gene: 5. From germline, CDR1 is LGHNA and CDR2 YSLEER. The CDR3 sequence is CASSQDETGDQPQHF. The CDR3 DNA sequence: TGCGCCAGCAGCCAAGATGAGACAGGGGACCAGCCCCAGCATTTT.

The chain recombines TRBV4-3 with TRBJ2-7; 12 nucleotides match TRBD2. In germline, CDR1 is LGHNA, CDR2 YSLEER. The CDR3 sequence is 15 residues long. J lost 4 bases, V lost 4 bases, and 5 bases had no gene match. CDR3 coding DNA: TGCGCCAGCAGCCCCACCGGGACTAGCGGGTACGAGCAGTACTTC. Translating gives CASSPTGTSGYEQYF.

Remarks on this clonotype: The limits of the CDR3 on the DNA are not certain, so only TCRdb's listed CDR3 is given. The chain recombines TRBV7-5 with TRBJ2-2; the D call in the table, TRBD1, was not verified against the DNA. TRBV7-5 is shown as a pseudogene. The CDR3 totals 17 residues, both ends included. Here the CDR3 reads CISVSEAPIGATGELFF.

The chain carries TRBV12-3 or TRBV12-4 and TRBJ2-1; no reliable D call. This CDR3 spans 11 amino acids. The V end was cut by 2 bases, the J end by 10 bases, with 6 bases between. The chain's CDR3 is CASSLREEQFF. DNA of the CDR3: TGTGCCAGCAGTTTACGAGAGGAGCAGTTCTTC.

As concerns this clonotype: Germline is not matched at one junction end, which may reflect a read error. V and J are TRBV29-1 and TRBJ2-7; D unclear. Germline CDR1 reads SQVTM; CDR2 reads ANQGSEA. The CDR3 spans 12 residues. The CDR3 coding sequence is TGCAGCGTTATTGCAGATATCTACGCGCAGTACTTC. Translating it yields CSVIADIYAQYF.

This clonotype was seen repeatedly, ten times or more. V and J are TRBV7-9 and TRBJ2-7; TRBD1 or TRBD2 may be the D gene (5 bases each). V shed 6 bases and J shed 3 bases, with 9 bases lying between them. CDR1 is SEHNR, CDR2 FQNEAQ, per germline (reference sequence). The CDR3 is 12 residues long. CDR3 sequence: CASSWDVYEQYF. For the CDR3, the DNA is TGTGCCAGCAGTTGGGACGTCTACGAGCAGTACTTC.

A few counts support this clonotype. This CDR3 is CASSRPYTEAFF. The CDR3 region has the DNA TGTGCCAGTTCTAGACCGTACACTGAAGCTTTCTTT. The chain is built from TRBV19 and TRBJ1-1; D is ambiguous. Trimming removed 8 bases from V and 3 bases from J, with 10 bases in between. The CDR3 has 12 residues. Germline CDR1 LNHDA, CDR2 SQIVND (reference sequence).

This clonotype was recorded only once. The gene calls are TRBV4-1 and TRBJ2-7; 7 bases are a match to TRBD2. Trimming removed 4 bases from V and 2 bases from J; junction bases left unmatched: 14. Germline values: CDR1 MGHRA, CDR2 YSYEKL. This CDR3 region has 17 residues. CDR3 amino acids: CASSPSRDYLSPYEQYF. CDR3 nucleotides: TGCGCCAGCAGCCCGTCCCGGGACTACCTGTCCCCCTACGAGCAGTACTTC.

This clonotype was counted a few times. The chain uses TRBV4-2 and TRBJ2-1; no definite D call. V dropped 3 bases and J dropped 6 bases, with 9 bases sitting between them. This CDR3 comprises 13 residues. Germline V lookup: CDR1 LGHNA, CDR2 YNFKEQ. CDR3 amino acids: CASSHNLGNEQFF. Here the CDR3 DNA reads TGTGCCAGCAGCCATAACCTAGGCAATGAGCAGTTCTTC.

The chain joins TRBV5-1 to TRBJ2-7; D is perhaps TRBD1 (6 bases). The germline V gene encodes CDR1 SGHRS and CDR2 YFSETQ. This CDR3 has 14 amino acids. The V and J ends lost 5 bases and 3 bases respectively, with 15 bases between them. The CDR3 DNA reads as TGCGCCAGCAGACGGACAGTGGGGGACTACGAGCAGTACTTC. This encodes CASRRTVGDYEQYF.

This chain connects TRBV4-3 to TRBJ1-2, with 7 bases that match TRBD1. This CDR3 has 15 residues. Germline CDR1 and CDR2: LGHNA and YSLEER. V shed 0 bases, J shed 4 bases, and the junction held 5 bases outside the gene matches. CDR3 nucleotides: TGCGCCAGCAGCCAAGACGCGACAGGGATCTATGGCTACACCTTC. Protein: CASSQDATGIYGYTF.

This clonotype has a handful of counts. V and J are TRBV7-9 and TRBJ2-2, with D tentatively TRBD2 (6 bases). The ends were cut back, 5 bases at V and 3 bases at J, with 13 bases in the middle. Germline V lookup: CDR1 SEHNR, CDR2 FQNEAQ (reference sequence). CDR3 length equals 15 residues. DNA for the CDR3: TGTGCCAGCAGCGCTTCCGGGAGTTACACCGGGGAGCTGTTTTTT. This gives the protein CASSASGSYTGELFF.

This clonotype was observed a handful of times. J is TRBJ2-3 and V is TRBV5-1; weak D call: TRBD2 (5 bases). Germline CDR1 SGHRS, CDR2 YFSETQ. The CDR3 runs to 15 residues. V shed 4 bases and J shed 1 base, with 13 bases lying between them. CDR3 protein: CASSNTPRGTDTQYF. The CDR3 DNA is TGCGCCAGCAGCAATACCCCGAGGGGCACAGATACGCAGTATTTT. Drawing the rest from reference TRBV5-1 and TRBJ2-3, the complete variable domain is KAGVTQTPRYLIKTRGQQVTLSCSPISGHRSVSWYQQTPGQGLQFLFEYFSETQRNKGNFPGRFSGRQFSNSRSEMNVSTLELGDSALYLCASSNTPRGTDTQYFGPGTRLTVL.

This sequence joins TRBV12-3 or TRBV12-4 and TRBJ2-7; 9 bases align to TRBD2. The CDR3 loop spans 14 amino acids. The junction had 7 bases not matched to a gene; V was cut back by 3 bases and J by 7 bases. The chain's CDR3 is CASSFGGGAGEQYF. The CDR3 DNA follows: TGTGCCAGCAGTTTTGGCGGGGGGGCCGGTGAGCAGTACTTC.

This clonotype occurred a few times. The rearrangement joins TRBV29-1 to TRBJ2-7, with 11 bases identical to TRBD1. V shed 6 bases and J 0 bases; nucleotides not matched to a gene: 1. This CDR3 has 13 amino acids. Germline V gene sequence: CDR1 SQVTM, CDR2 ANQGSEA. CDR3 loop: CSVGTGGSYEQYF. The CDR3 nucleotides are TGCAGCGTCGGGACAGGGGGCTCCTACGAGCAGTACTTC.

The table lists this clonotype with a few counts. The chain links TRBV20-1 to TRBJ2-1; D unresolved. Trimming took off 5 bases at V and 4 bases at J, with 18 bases between the two ends. This CDR3 comprises 15 residues. Germline V gene sequence: CDR1 DFQATT, CDR2 SNEGSKA (reference sequence). CDR3 DNA sequence: TGCAGTGCTGTCCCCCCGTGGAATAGGTACAATGAGCAGTTCTTC. This sequence encodes CSAVPPWNRYNEQFF.

This clonotype was seen a few times. The chain recombines TRBV5-6 with TRBJ2-7, with TRBD1 matching over 10 bases. Germline V gene data show CDR1 as SGHDT and CDR2 as YYEEEE. The CDR3 is made up of 15 amino acids. Unmatched junction bases numbered 8, after V lost 4 bases and J lost 4 bases. The CDR3 nucleotides read TGTGCCAGCAGCGACCGGGACAGGGGACCGTACGAGCAGTACTTC. It specifies CASSDRDRGPYEQYF.

This chain links TRBV5-5 with TRBJ1-1, with 7 bases identical to TRBD1. CDR3 length equals 13 residues. V shed 1 base, J shed 7 bases, and the junction held 4 bases outside the gene matches. The germline CDR1 and CDR2 sequences are SGHKS and YYEKEE (reference sequence). CDR3: CASSLTGDFEAFF. DNA of the CDR3: TGTGCCAGCAGCTTGACAGGGGATTTTGAAGCTTTCTTT.

The CDR3 DNA sequence: TGCAGTGCTAGGGTCCAAAACCGGGAGACCCAGTACTTC. Translation: CSARVQNRETQYF. The chain couples TRBV20-1 to TRBJ2-5; D not resolved. V was shortened by 3 bases and J by 5 bases, with 13 bases between the two germline ends. This CDR3 is built from 13 residues. The germline gives CDR1 DFQATT, CDR2 SNEGSKA (reference sequence).

V usage is TRBV6-5 and J usage is TRBJ1-1; 8 bases agree with TRBD1. Germline assignment: CDR1 MNHEY and CDR2 SVGAGI. The CDR3 loop spans 16 amino acids. Trimming removed 5 bases from V and 2 bases from J; junction bases left unmatched: 10. The chain's CDR3 is CASSPDREATNTEAFF. The CDR3 coding sequence is TGTGCCAGCAGTCCGGACAGGGAGGCCACCAACACTGAAGCTTTCTTT.

The V call is TRBV10-3, the J call TRBJ2-1; the D call may be TRBD1 or TRBD2 (7 bases each). Germline V CDR1 and CDR2: ENHRY, SYGVKD. The CDR3 has 17 amino acids. V shed 2 bases and J shed 2 bases, with 16 bases lying between them. CDR3 residues: CAISEPGGTNPYNEQFF. The CDR3 DNA follows: TGTGCCATCAGTGAGCCAGGGGGGACTAACCCCTACAATGAGCAGTTCTTC.